This T cell receptor (beta chain) was recovered during a study of T-cell memory formation after mild COVID-19. The CDR3 has 12 amino acids. Trimming left V 1 base short and J 8 bases short, with 6 bases between. Germline values: CDR1 SEHNR, CDR2 FQNEAQ (reference sequence). TCRdb itself ran the 5' RACE reads through MiXCR, one entry per CDR3 protein. The profile shows under 250,000 distinct CDR3 sequences, less than 20% of them singletons. This clonotype was seen a handful of times. This TCR was recovered from an adult woman who had mild COVID-19 (a few samples of this study predate the infection). Cell type and time point are not known. The chain combines TRBV7-9 with TRBJ2-1; D gene ambiguous. Material: PBMCs or a T cell subset sorted from them (not recorded which). The CDR3 here is CASSLVVYEQFF. Written as DNA, the CDR3 is TGTGCCAGCAGCTTAGTTGTGTATGAGCAGTTCTTC.